The text below deals with one T cell receptor (beta chain). Original analysis: Scientists estimated how many nucleated cells there were by amplifying reference gene primers. TCRdb keeps only in-frame clones here, not all; method: immunoSEQ multiplex PCR. The DNA gave D and trimming, while V, J and clone size come from that table. The sample consists of around 100,000 clones, just over 90% of them appearing once. This sample stems from a study of blood T cell repertoires in COVID-19. Study details: The United States, Italy and Spain provided the acute and convalescent COVID-19 samples. T cells, B-cell-depleted T cells, or PBMCs provided the cDNA or gDNA that served as material.

Germline V lookup: CDR1 SGHTA, CDR2 FQGNSA. This CDR3 is built from 14 residues. The J segment lost 7 bases and the V segment lost 7 bases, leaving 7 bases of the junction unmatched. The clonotype originates from a man aged 50-60 years with active COVID-19. Sequencing was done on a sample of peripheral blood. The chain links TRBV7-2 to TRBJ2-1; TRBD1 agrees at 10 bases. CDR3 nucleotides: TGTGCCAGCAAGGGACAGGGGATCGGGAATGAGCAGTTCTTC. Protein product: CASKGQGIGNEQFF.